This note documents a single T cell receptor (beta chain) sequence. This sample is part of a study of blood T cell repertoires in COVID-19. Study details: COVID-19 samples from acute and convalescent phases originated in the United States, Italy and Spain. T cells, B-cell-depleted T cells, or PBMCs provided the cDNA or gDNA that served as material.

CDR3 size: 17 residues. Germline V gene lookup returns CDR1 MNHEY and CDR2 SVGEGT. V was shortened by 0 bases and J by 9 bases, with 18 bases between the two germline ends. Original data processing: Estimates of nucleated cell counts were drawn from the amplification of reference gene primers. The data were produced by immunoSEQ multiplex PCR, yet TCRdb's version contains in-frame clones alone and is incomplete. V and J calls and clone size are as listed in that table; D and trimming were resolved from the DNA. The repertoire holds around 25,000 clones, with 81% as singletons. Source material: peripheral blood. This chain uses TRBV6-2 or TRBV6-3 with TRBJ1-6, with D unresolved. This receptor was identified in a man between 65 and 85 years old with acute or convalescent COVID-19. CDR3 coding DNA: TGTGCCAGCAGTTACTCGAGTAGAGGGAGGTATGGTTCACCCCTCCACTTT. Translated, it gives CASSYSSRGRYGSPLHF.